The 21 T cell receptor beta chains below come from one sample, sequenced in a study of neurological immune-mediated disorders. TCRdb fed the 5' RACE reads into MiXCR, producing one record per CDR3 protein. The sample yields some 70,000 distinct CDR3 sequences, roughly 3.2% seen once. The sample comprised PBMCs. The source is a man in his forties with multiple sclerosis.

This clonotype was counted many times. The chain recombines TRBV3-1 with TRBJ1-1, with D possibly matching TRBD1 (6 bases). The V end lost 6 bases, the J end lost 5 bases, and 19 bases lay between the germline ends. CDR1 is LGHDT and CDR2 is YNNKEL in the germline V gene (reference sequence). The CDR3 length is 15 residues. The CDR3 DNA follows: TGTGCCAGCAGACAGGGCCAGGGGATGGGGACTGAAGCTTTCTTT. Protein sequence: CASRQGQGMGTEAFF.

This clonotype appeared many times. The CDR3 is CASSPRTLGTEAFF. As DNA, the CDR3 is TGTGCCAGCAGCCCCCGGACTCTCGGGACTGAAGCTTTCTTT. The gene calls are TRBV7-2 and TRBJ1-1, with D unresolved. Germline loops: CDR1 SGHTA, CDR2 FQGNSA. The V gene lost 5 bases and the J gene lost 5 bases, with 15 bases spanning the gap. CDR3 length equals 14 residues.

This clonotype was recorded at least ten times. The chain links TRBV11-2 to TRBJ1-6, with D maybe TRBD1 (6 bases). The CDR3 has 15 amino acids. Per germline, CDR1 SGHAT and CDR2 FQNNGV. Trimming took off 2 bases at V and 7 bases at J, with 12 bases between the two ends. CDR3 sequence (DNA): TGTGCCAGCAGCTTACTGGGGGCGGGCAATTCACCCCTCCACTTT. This encodes CASSLLGAGNSPLHF.

There are many counts of this clonotype. The rearrangement links TRBV4-1 to TRBJ2-4, with D hard to call. Trimming left V 0 bases short and J 0 bases short, with 12 bases between. The CDR3 contains 17 residues. Germline V gene sequence: CDR1 MGHRA, CDR2 YSYEKL. The CDR3 DNA follows: TGCGCCAGCAGCCAAGATGACGCCGGGCTAGCCAAAAACATTCAGTACTTC. Translated: CASSQDDAGLAKNIQYF.

This clonotype was detected once. A clone one base away is much larger, so this may be a read error. This sequence joins TRBV28 and TRBJ2-2; D ambiguous. The CDR3 is 14 amino acids. CDR1 MDHEN and CDR2 SYDVKM come from the germline V gene. DNA of the CDR3: TGTGCCAACAGTCGACTCACGGTGGCCGGGGAGCTGTTTTTT. It codes for CANSRLTVAGELFF.

For this clonotype: A much larger clone differs by one base, so this may be a read error. This chain uses TRBV11-2 with TRBJ2-7, with D tentatively TRBD1 or TRBD2 (6 bases each). This CDR3 contains 15 residues. From germline, CDR1 is SGHAT and CDR2 FQNNGV. CDR3: CASSLLRGPSYELYF. Written as DNA, the CDR3 is TGTGCCAGCAGCTTATTACGGGGGCCCTCCTACGAGCTGTACTTC.

This clonotype was observed many times. The chain links TRBV2 to TRBJ1-2; a possible D gene is TRBD1 (5 bases). V was trimmed by 2 bases and J by 8 bases, leaving 12 bases between them. The CDR3 sequence is 13 residues long. In germline, CDR1 is SNHLY, CDR2 FYNNEI. CDR3 residues: CASSEREGRGYTF. In DNA form, the CDR3 reads TGTGCCAGCAGTGAAAGGGAGGGGCGCGGCTACACCTTC.

The table lists this clonotype with many counts. The chain is built from TRBV7-2 and TRBJ1-6, with D unclear. V dropped 6 bases and J dropped 7 bases, with 7 bases sitting between them. Germline V gives CDR1 SGHTA, CDR2 FQGNSA. This CDR3 has 12 residues. The CDR3 protein is CASRYPNSPLHF. The CDR3 nucleotides are TGTGCCAGCAGATATCCCAATTCACCCCTCCACTTT.

This clonotype was counted at least ten times. The chain has TRBV12-3 or TRBV12-4 and TRBJ2-7; a weak D match, TRBD2 (5 bases). The ends were cut back, 4 bases at V and 2 bases at J, with 12 bases in the middle. The CDR3 runs 14 residues. For the CDR3, the DNA is TGTGCCAGCAGTTATGGACTGGGAACCTACGAGCAGTACTTC. Translating gives CASSYGLGTYEQYF.

This clonotype was seen repeatedly, ten times or more. V and J are TRBV24-1 and TRBJ2-1; TRBD2 matches 13 bases. Germline lookup yields CDR1 KGHDR and CDR2 SFDVKD. V lost 4 bases, J lost 8 bases, and 7 bases stayed unmatched. CDR3 length: 16 residues. The CDR3 loop reads CATSETGLAGRYEQFF. CDR3 DNA sequence: TGTGCCACCAGTGAAACGGGACTAGCGGGAAGGTATGAGCAGTTCTTC.

Ten or more counts support this clonotype. The chain is built from TRBV5-5 and TRBJ1-2; TRBD1 aligns across 7 bases. The J segment lost 2 bases and the V segment lost 4 bases, leaving 8 bases of the junction unmatched. This CDR3 is 15 amino acids long. Germline lookup yields CDR1 SGHKS and CDR2 YYEKEE (reference sequence). In DNA, the CDR3 is TGTGCCAGCAGCCTATTAGACAGGGCCAACTATGGCTACACCTTC. Protein product: CASSLLDRANYGYTF.

The chain uses TRBV11-2 and TRBJ2-1; D unclear. V was pared by 5 bases and J by 8 bases, with 7 bases between. From germline, CDR1 is SGHAT and CDR2 FQNNGV. CDR3 length: 11 residues. The CDR3 DNA sequence: TGTGCCAGCAGCCGAAGGGATGAGCAGTTCTTC. This codes for CASSRRDEQFF.

This clonotype showed up just a few times. V is TRBV11-2 and J is TRBJ2-5, with D possibly TRBD2 on 6 matching bases. V gave up 8 bases and J gave up 10 bases, with 23 bases separating them. Germline values: CDR1 SGHAT, CDR2 FQNNGV. The CDR3 is 14 residues long. The CDR3 nucleotides read TGTGCCAGCCGACGCGGGGCTGAGATAAGTGACCAGTACTTC. Amino acids: CASRRGAEISDQYF.

This clonotype was counted at least ten times. The chain has TRBV7-2 and TRBJ2-7, with 8 bases aligning to TRBD2. This CDR3 spans 14 amino acids. Trimming at V came to 5 bases and at J to 3 bases, leaving 6 bases not matched to a gene. Per germline, CDR1 SGHTA and CDR2 FQGNSA. The CDR3 is CASSPQGLGYEQYF. CDR3 bases: TGTGCCAGCAGCCCACAGGGACTAGGCTACGAGCAGTACTTC.

The sample holds a few counts of this clonotype. This rearrangement joins TRBV2 to TRBJ1-2, with D possibly matching TRBD1 (5 bases). The CDR3 has 12 residues. Trimming took off 6 bases at V and 3 bases at J, with 8 bases between the two ends. Germline values: CDR1 SNHLY, CDR2 FYNNEI. CDR3 DNA sequence: TGTGCCAGCAGAGACAGCCACTATGGCTACACCTTC. Protein: CASRDSHYGYTF.

At least ten counts were recorded for this clonotype. The chain uses TRBV7-8 and TRBJ2-1, with TRBD2 identical over 10 bases. Trimming at V came to 5 bases and at J to 3 bases, leaving 10 bases not matched to a gene. This CDR3 is 17 amino acids long. Germline CDR1 reads SGHVS; CDR2 reads FQNEAQ. This chain's CDR3 is CASSGSGGRLIYNEQFF. The CDR3 nucleotides read TGTGCCAGCAGCGGTAGCGGGGGGCGCCTTATCTACAATGAGCAGTTCTTC.

This clonotype came up many times. CDR3 residues: CASMRDDTGELFF. The CDR3 nucleotides are TGTGCCAGCATGAGGGACGACACCGGGGAGCTGTTTTTT. J is TRBJ2-2 and V is TRBV2; TRBD1 or TRBD2 may be the D gene (5 bases each). CDR3 length: 13 amino acids. CDR1 is SNHLY and CDR2 is FYNNEI in the germline V gene. V was cut by 7 bases and J by 3 bases, with 9 bases left in between.

Ten or more counts support this clonotype. The DNA of the CDR3 is TGTGCCAGCAGCTTAGAAGATGGCTACAATGAGCAGTTCTTC. The encoded protein is CASSLEDGYNEQFF. The rearrangement links TRBV7-7 to TRBJ2-1; no reliable D call. This CDR3 is 14 amino acids long. Germline CDR1 reads SSHAT; CDR2 reads FNYEAQ (reference sequence). The V end lost 1 base, the J end lost 3 bases, and 7 bases lay between the germline ends.

A note on this clonotype: A much bigger clone sits one base away, suggesting this may be a read error. V is TRBV7-9 and J is TRBJ1-2, with D possibly matching TRBD1 (5 bases). The ends were cut back, 5 bases at V and 14 bases at J, with 18 bases in the middle. This CDR3 spans 12 amino acids. Looked up from germline, CDR1 is SEHNR and CDR2 is FQNEAQ (reference sequence). CDR3 bases: TGTGCCAGCAGCACGATAGAGAGGGACCAAACCTTC. Its protein product is CASSTIERDQTF.

About this clonotype itself: A clone one base away is much larger, so this may be a read error. The chain has TRBV12-3 or TRBV12-4 and TRBJ2-7, with D possibly matching TRBD1 (5 bases). The CDR3 length is 13 residues. V was shortened by 7 bases and J by 2 bases, with 12 bases between the two germline ends. This CDR3 reads CASTETVAYEQYF. The CDR3 nucleotides are TGTGCCAGCACCGAGACAGTGGCCTACGAGCAGTACTTC.

As DNA, the CDR3 is TGTGCCAGCAGTTTCGGAGAAGGTGAAAAACTGTTTTTT. Protein sequence: CASSFGEGEKLFF. This rearrangement joins TRBV12-3 or TRBV12-4 to TRBJ1-4; unclear D gene. V gave up 3 bases and J gave up 7 bases, with 9 bases separating them. The CDR3 is made up of 13 amino acids.